The clone carrying this T cell receptor (beta chain) appeared once. The data were produced by immunoSEQ multiplex PCR, yet TCRdb's version contains in-frame clones alone and is incomplete. The data contain around 100,000 clones, 85% to 95% of them singletons. This sample was taken from a study of technical replicates of blood from a few donors. This receptor was taken from a human donor in good health. Sequencing used T cells isolated from PBMCs.

The CDR3 nucleotides are TGTGCCAGCAGCCCCACAGAACCCTATGGCTACACCTTC. It is translated as CASSPTEPYGYTF. This chain links TRBV27 with TRBJ1-2; D call uncertain. Trimming removed 6 bases at V and 4 bases at J, with 12 bases between. This CDR3 has 13 residues. Germline assignment: CDR1 MNHEY and CDR2 SMNVEV (reference sequence).